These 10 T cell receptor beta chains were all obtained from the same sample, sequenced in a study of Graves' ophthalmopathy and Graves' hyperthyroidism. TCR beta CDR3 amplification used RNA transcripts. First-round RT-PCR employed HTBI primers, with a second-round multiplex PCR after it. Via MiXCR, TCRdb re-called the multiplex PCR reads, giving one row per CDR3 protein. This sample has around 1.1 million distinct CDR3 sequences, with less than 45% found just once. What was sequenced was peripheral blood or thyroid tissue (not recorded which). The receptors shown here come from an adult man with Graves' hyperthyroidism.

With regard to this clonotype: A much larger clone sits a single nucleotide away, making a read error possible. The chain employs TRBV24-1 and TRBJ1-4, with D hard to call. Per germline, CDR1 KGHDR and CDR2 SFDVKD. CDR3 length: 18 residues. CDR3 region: CAARNLGNHCATNEKLFF. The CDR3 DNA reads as TGTGCCGCCAGGAACCTAGGGAACCACTGTGCAACTAATGAAAAACTGTTTTTT.

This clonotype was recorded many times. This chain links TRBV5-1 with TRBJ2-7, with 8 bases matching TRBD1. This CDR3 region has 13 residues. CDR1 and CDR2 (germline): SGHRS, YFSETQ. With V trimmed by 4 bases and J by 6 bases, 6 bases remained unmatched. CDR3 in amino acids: CASSHGTGAEQYF. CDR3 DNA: TGCGCCAGCAGCCACGGGACAGGTGCCGAGCAGTACTTC.

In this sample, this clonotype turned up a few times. In DNA, the CDR3 is TGTGCCAGCAGCGTACAGGGCTCCGGGGAGCTGTTTTTT. Translation gives CASSVQGSGELFF. V and J are TRBV2 and TRBJ2-2; D possibly corresponds to TRBD1 (6 bases). This CDR3 has 13 amino acids. The V end was cut by 6 bases, the J end by 6 bases, with 11 bases between. Germline CDR1 SNHLY, CDR2 FYNNEI.

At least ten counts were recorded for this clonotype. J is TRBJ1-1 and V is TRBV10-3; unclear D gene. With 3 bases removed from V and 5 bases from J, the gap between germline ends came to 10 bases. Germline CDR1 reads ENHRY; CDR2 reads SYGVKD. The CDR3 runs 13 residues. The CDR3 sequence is CAISDGPGTEAFF. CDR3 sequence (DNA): TGTGCCATCAGTGATGGTCCGGGGACTGAAGCTTTCTTT.

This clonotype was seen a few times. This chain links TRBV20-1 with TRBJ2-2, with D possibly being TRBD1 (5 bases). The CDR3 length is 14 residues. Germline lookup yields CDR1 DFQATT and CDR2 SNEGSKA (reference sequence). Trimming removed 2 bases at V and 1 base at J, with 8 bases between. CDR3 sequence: CSARPRGNTGELFF. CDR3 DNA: TGCAGTGCTAGACCAAGGGGGAACACCGGGGAGCTGTTTTTT.

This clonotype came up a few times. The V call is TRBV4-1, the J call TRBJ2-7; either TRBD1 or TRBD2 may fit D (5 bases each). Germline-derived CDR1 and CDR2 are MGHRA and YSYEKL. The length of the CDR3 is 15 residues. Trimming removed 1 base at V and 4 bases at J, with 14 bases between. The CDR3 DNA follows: TGCGCCAGCAGCCAAGGGGCTGGGGGATTGTACGAGCAGTACTTC. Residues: CASSQGAGGLYEQYF.

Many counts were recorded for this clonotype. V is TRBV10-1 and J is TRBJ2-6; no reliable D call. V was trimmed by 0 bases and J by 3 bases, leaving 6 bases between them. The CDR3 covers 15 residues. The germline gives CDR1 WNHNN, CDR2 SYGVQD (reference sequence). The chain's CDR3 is CASSESGIGANVLTF. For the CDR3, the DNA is TGCGCCAGCAGTGAGTCAGGGATTGGGGCCAACGTCCTGACTTTC.

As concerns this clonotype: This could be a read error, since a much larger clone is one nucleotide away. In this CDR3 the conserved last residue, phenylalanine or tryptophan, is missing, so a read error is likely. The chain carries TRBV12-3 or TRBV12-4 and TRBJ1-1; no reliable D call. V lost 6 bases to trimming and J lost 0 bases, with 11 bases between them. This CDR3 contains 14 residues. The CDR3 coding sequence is TGTGCCAGCAGCAAACAGAATCTGAACACTGAAGCTTTCTCT. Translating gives CASSKQNLNTEAFS.

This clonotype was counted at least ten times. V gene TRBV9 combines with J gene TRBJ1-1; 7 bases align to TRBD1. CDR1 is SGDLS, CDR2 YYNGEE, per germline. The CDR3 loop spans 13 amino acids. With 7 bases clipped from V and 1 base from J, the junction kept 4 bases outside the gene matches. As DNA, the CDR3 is TGTGCCAGCGGCGGGACAGCGAACACTGAAGCTTTCTTT. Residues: CASGGTANTEAFF. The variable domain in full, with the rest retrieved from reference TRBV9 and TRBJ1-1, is DSGVTQTPKHLITATGQRVTLRCSPRSGDLSVYWYQQSLDQGLQFLIQYYNGEERAKGNILERFSAQQFPDLHSELNLSSLELGDSALYFCASGGTANTEAFFGQGTRLTVV.

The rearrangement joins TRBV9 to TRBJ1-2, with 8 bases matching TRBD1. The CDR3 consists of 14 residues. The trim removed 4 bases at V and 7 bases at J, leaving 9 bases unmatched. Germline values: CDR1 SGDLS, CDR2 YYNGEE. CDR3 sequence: CASSTTAGTGGYTF. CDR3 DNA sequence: TGTGCCAGCAGCACAACAGCCGGGACAGGTGGCTACACCTTC.